This T cell receptor beta chain derives from a study of blood T cell repertoires in COVID-19. Whole-study context: Spain, Italy and the United States supplied samples that represented acute and convalescent COVID-19.

V shed 5 bases and J 2 bases; nucleotides not matched to a gene: 9. This CDR3 is built from 15 residues. Per germline, CDR1 SGHTA and CDR2 FQGNSA. The repertoire was sequenced with immunoSEQ multiplex PCR; TCRdb's copy has only in-frame clones and lacks some. The sample has roughly 230,000 clones, roughly 90% seen once. The Seattle site enrolled patients during active infection and followed them longitudinally. The TCR originated in a woman aged 55-69 years with COVID-19, enrolled during active disease. The sequenced sample consisted of peripheral blood. The J gene is TRBJ2-7, the V gene TRBV7-2, with 7 positions matching TRBD1. CDR3 bases: TGTGCCAGCAGCCCCCTAGGACAGGATCCCTACGAGCAGTACTTC. It yields the protein CASSPLGQDPYEQYF.